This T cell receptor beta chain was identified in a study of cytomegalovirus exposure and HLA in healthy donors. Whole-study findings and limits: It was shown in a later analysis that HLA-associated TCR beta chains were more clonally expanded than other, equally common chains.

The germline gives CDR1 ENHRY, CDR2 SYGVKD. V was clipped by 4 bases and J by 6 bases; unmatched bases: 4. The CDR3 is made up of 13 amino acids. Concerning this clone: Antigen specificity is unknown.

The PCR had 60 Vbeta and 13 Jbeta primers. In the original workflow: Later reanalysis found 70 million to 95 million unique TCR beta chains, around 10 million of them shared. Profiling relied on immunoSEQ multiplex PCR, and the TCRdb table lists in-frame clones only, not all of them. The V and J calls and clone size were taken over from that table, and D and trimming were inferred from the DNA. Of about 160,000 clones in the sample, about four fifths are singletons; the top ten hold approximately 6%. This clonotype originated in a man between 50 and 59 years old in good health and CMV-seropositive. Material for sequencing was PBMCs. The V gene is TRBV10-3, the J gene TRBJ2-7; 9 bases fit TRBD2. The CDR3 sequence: CAISGTSEVEQYF. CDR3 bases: TGTGCCATCAGTGGGACTAGCGAAGTCGAGCAGTACTTC.